This T cell receptor (beta chain) was recovered during a study of Graves' ophthalmopathy and Graves' hyperthyroidism. This clonotype was observed at least ten times. Scientists amplified the TCR beta CDR3 regions from RNA transcripts. Second-round multiplex PCR followed a first-round RT-PCR using HTBI primers. TCRdb re-called the multiplex PCR reads with MiXCR, one entry per CDR3 protein. Of 350,000 to 450,000 distinct CDR3 sequences listed, under 25% were seen once; the top ten hold roughly 3%. Trimming cost V 5 bases and J 7 bases, with 15 bases left between them. From germline, CDR1 is LNHNV and CDR2 YYDKDF (reference sequence). This CDR3 is built from 14 residues.

The TCR was taken from a woman between 18 and 30 years old with stable Graves' hyperthyroidism. Material: peripheral blood. The chain couples TRBV15 to TRBJ1-5, with D tentatively TRBD1 (6 bases). The CDR3 here is CATSLTGPHQPQHF. In DNA form, the CDR3 reads TGTGCCACCAGCCTTACAGGGCCCCACCAGCCCCAGCATTTT.